Following are 10 T cell receptor beta chains from one sample sequenced in a study of blood T cell repertoires in COVID-19. Generated by immunoSEQ multiplex PCR, the TCRdb table keeps only in-frame clones and is missing some. The sample comprises approximately 120,000 clones, more than 70% of which are singletons, and approximately 1.1% rests with the top ten. Source material: peripheral blood. Source of these receptors: an elderly woman with acute or convalescent COVID-19.

This clone has only one observation. The V call is TRBV24-1, the J call TRBJ2-1; 8 bases agree with TRBD1. Per germline, CDR1 KGHDR and CDR2 SFDVKD. J lost 8 bases, V lost 5 bases, and 7 bases had no gene match. The CDR3 contains 14 residues. CDR3 amino acids: CATSGDRRKDEQFF. The DNA of the CDR3 is TGTGCCACCAGTGGGGACAGGAGGAAGGATGAGCAGTTCTTC.

CDR3 sequence (DNA): TGTGCCAGCAGCAAACCGGGACAGGGGGCCAAAAACATTCAGTACTTC. Protein sequence: CASSKPGQGAKNIQYF. The chain recombines TRBV5-6 with TRBJ2-4; 10 positions agree with TRBD1. Trimming cost V 4 bases and J 1 base; bases outside gene matches: 5. Germline loops: CDR1 SGHDT, CDR2 YYEEEE. CDR3 size: 16 residues.

The V and J genes are TRBV19 and TRBJ2-3, with 10 nucleotides matching TRBD2. CDR3 size: 16 residues. Germline CDR1 is LNHDA and CDR2 is SQIVND (reference sequence). The V and J ends lost 4 bases and 2 bases, in that order; junction bases with no gene match: 6. This CDR3 reads CASSNLAGADTDTQYF. DNA of the CDR3: TGTGCCAGTAGTAACCTAGCGGGGGCCGACACAGATACGCAGTATTTT.

This chain links TRBV10-3 with TRBJ1-2, with D hard to call. Germline CDR1 reads ENHRY; CDR2 reads SYGVKD. Trimming pared 5 bases from V and 0 bases from J, leaving 10 bases between. The CDR3 runs to 14 residues. CDR3 coding DNA: TGTGCCATCAGTAAACAGCCAACTAACTATGGCTACACCTTC. It yields the protein CAISKQPTNYGYTF.

The chain has TRBV6-2 or TRBV6-3 and TRBJ2-2, with 8 bases that match TRBD2. This CDR3 spans 16 amino acids. Germline-derived CDR1 and CDR2 are MNHEY and SVGEGT. J gave up 4 bases and V 5 bases, and 9 bases lay outside the gene matches. The CDR3 DNA follows: TGTGCCAGCAGTCATTGGACTAGCCAGGCCACCGGGGAGCTGTTTTTT. This translates into CASSHWTSQATGELFF.

The DNA of the CDR3 is TGCAGCGTTCCCCGGGGCAGCGGGAGGGCCGGTACGCAGTATTTT. Protein sequence: CSVPRGSGRAGTQYF. The genes are TRBV29-1 and TRBJ2-3, with TRBD2 matching over 10 bases. V was pared by 5 bases and J by 8 bases, with 13 bases of the junction left unmatched. The CDR3 has 15 residues. The V gene's germline CDR1 is SQVTM and CDR2 ANQGSEA.

The chain employs TRBV4-1 and TRBJ1-2, with 7 positions matching TRBD1. This CDR3 comprises 14 residues. In germline, CDR1 is MGHRA, CDR2 YSYEKL. The J segment lost 4 bases and the V segment lost 4 bases, leaving 6 bases of the junction unmatched. The CDR3 DNA is TGCGCCAGCAGCCCTACCGGGACAGTCTATGGCTACACCTTC. Its translation is CASSPTGTVYGYTF.

CDR3 in amino acids: CASSATGTTNQPQHF. The CDR3 DNA is TGTGCCAGCTCAGCTACCGGGACAACTAATCAGCCCCAGCATTTT. V is TRBV18 and J is TRBJ1-5, with D tentatively TRBD1 (6 bases). Looked up from germline, CDR1 is KGHSH and CDR2 is LQKENI. The CDR3 is 15 amino acids. With 5 bases removed from V and 4 bases from J, the gap between germline ends came to 15 bases.

V usage is TRBV7-6 and J usage is TRBJ2-1, with TRBD2 matching over 8 bases. The CDR3 covers 15 residues. Germline V gene sequence: CDR1 SGHVS, CDR2 FNYEAQ. After removal of 5 bases from V and 4 bases from J, the junction contained 7 bases not matched to a gene. The CDR3 here is CASSAGLAPYNEQFF. As DNA, the CDR3 is TGTGCCAGCAGCGCTGGACTAGCTCCTTACAATGAGCAGTTCTTC.

This clone was detected once. V gene TRBV19 combines with J gene TRBJ2-1; the match to TRBD2 covers 15 bases. In germline, CDR1 is LNHDA, CDR2 SQIVND (reference sequence). The CDR3 has 16 amino acids. Losses at the gene ends were 1 base for V and 7 bases for J; bases not matched to a gene: 2. The CDR3 sequence is CASSIGTSGRVNEQFF. CDR3 in DNA: TGTGCCAGTAGTATAGGGACTAGCGGGAGGGTTAATGAGCAGTTCTTC. The whole variable domain, filled in from reference TRBV19 and TRBJ2-1, reads DGGITQSPKYLFRKEGQNVTLSCEQNLNHDAMYWYRQDPGQGLRLIYYSQIVNDFQKGDIAEGYSVSREKKESFPLTVTSAQKNPTAFYLCASSIGTSGRVNEQFFGPGTRLTVL.